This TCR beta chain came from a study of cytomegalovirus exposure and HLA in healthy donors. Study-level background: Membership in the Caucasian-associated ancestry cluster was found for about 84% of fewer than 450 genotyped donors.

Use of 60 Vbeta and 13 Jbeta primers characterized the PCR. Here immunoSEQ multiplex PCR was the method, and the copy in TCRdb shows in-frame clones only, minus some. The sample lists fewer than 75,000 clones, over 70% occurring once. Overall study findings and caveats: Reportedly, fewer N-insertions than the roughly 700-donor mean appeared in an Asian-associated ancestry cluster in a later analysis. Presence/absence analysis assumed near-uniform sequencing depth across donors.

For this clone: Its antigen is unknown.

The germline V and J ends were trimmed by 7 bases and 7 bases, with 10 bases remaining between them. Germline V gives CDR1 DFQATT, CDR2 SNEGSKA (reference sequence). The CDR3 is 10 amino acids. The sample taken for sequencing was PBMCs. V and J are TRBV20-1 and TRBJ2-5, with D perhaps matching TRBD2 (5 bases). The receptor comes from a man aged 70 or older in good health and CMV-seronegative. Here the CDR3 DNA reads TGCAGTGTTAAGGAGGTGACCCAGTACTTC. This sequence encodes CSVKEVTQYF.